Listed here is a single TCR beta chain. Its antigen is not identified. CDR3 length: 14 residues. Germline loops: CDR1 SGHTA, CDR2 FQGTGA. V lost 4 bases and J lost 7, with 11 bases in between. These data belong to a study of blood T cells in healthy people across ages. Overall study findings and caveats: Researchers deemed the diversity estimates from one million T cells underestimates. Per million T cells, TCR beta diversity dropped about linearly as age rose. Long-lived donors had more naive CD4+ cells and higher diversity than aged donors.

A second about 7 to 11 cycle PCR used barcoded and J-beta primers. MiXCR, run by TCRdb on the 5' RACE reads, gives a single entry per CDR3 protein. Of approximately 800,000 distinct CDR3 sequences listed, roughly three fifths were seen once; the top ten hold about a quarter. The sequence derives from a man in his forties in good health. V usage is TRBV7-3 and J usage is TRBJ1-6; no clear D gene. The sequenced material came from blood. The CDR3 DNA reads as TGTGCCAGCAGCTGGGCGACTATAAATTCACCCCTCCACTTT. Its translation is CASSWATINSPLHF.